A single sample is the source of the 13 T cell receptor beta chains below, sequenced in a study of siplizumab effects on memory and regulatory T cells. The data were produced by immunoSEQ multiplex PCR, yet TCRdb's version contains in-frame clones alone and is incomplete. The sample contains about 94,000 clones, around 94% of which appear only once. Sequencing was carried out using non-Treg CD4+ T cells sorted from blood. The receptor source for this set is a human donor in good health.

The CDR3 DNA is TGTGCCAGCAGCTTAAAGAGAACCGGGACGTGGACCACCGGGGAGCTGTTTTTT. Its translation is CASSLKRTGTWTTGELFF. J is TRBJ2-2 and V is TRBV7-2; D may be TRBD1 or TRBD2 (5 bases each). This CDR3 is 18 amino acids long. V was clipped by 2 bases and J by 4 bases, with 20 bases between them. Germline assignment: CDR1 SGHTA and CDR2 FQGNSA.

The rearrangement links TRBV5-1 to TRBJ1-1; possible D gene TRBD1, 6 bases. The length of the CDR3 is 16 residues. V gave up 1 base and J gave up 5 bases, with 18 bases separating them. Germline lookup yields CDR1 SGHRS and CDR2 YFSETQ. CDR3 amino acids: CASSLSSAGVHTEAFF. The CDR3 nucleotides are TGCGCCAGCAGCTTGTCCTCGGCAGGGGTTCATACTGAAGCTTTCTTT.

Only one count was recorded for this clone. The chain joins TRBV5-1 to TRBJ1-5, with 7 bases matching TRBD1. The CDR3 covers 14 residues. Unmatched junction bases numbered 6, after V lost 2 bases and J lost 7 bases. The germline CDR1 and CDR2 sequences are SGHRS and YFSETQ. Here the CDR3 reads CASSFQTGDQPQHF. The DNA for the CDR3 is TGCGCCAGCAGCTTTCAAACAGGGGACCAGCCCCAGCATTTT.

This clone has only a few counts. The J gene is TRBJ1-2, the V gene TRBV5-4; a possible D gene is TRBD1 (5 bases). Germline loops: CDR1 SGHNT, CDR2 YYREEE (reference sequence). Trimming pared 1 base from V and 6 bases from J, leaving 16 bases between. The CDR3 length is 15 residues. This CDR3 is CASSLPGPPGDGYTF. CDR3 nucleotides: TGTGCCAGCAGCTTGCCGGGACCCCCTGGGGATGGCTACACCTTC. Full variable domain (remainder filled in from reference TRBV5-4 and TRBJ1-2): ETGVTQSPTHLIKTRGQQVTLRCSSQSGHNTVSWYQQALGQGPQFIFQYYREEENGRGNFPPRFSGLQFPNYSSELNVNALELDDSALYLCASSLPGPPGDGYTFGSGTRLTVV.

Points on this clone: Distinct nucleotide sequences in the sample also encode this CDR3. The gene calls are TRBV18 and TRBJ2-5, with a tentative D call TRBD1 (5 bases). Germline V gene data show CDR1 as KGHSH and CDR2 as LQKENI. V lost 3 bases, J lost 5 bases, and 10 bases lay in between. This CDR3 has 13 residues. The CDR3 loop is CASSPRQGETQYF. The DNA of the CDR3 is TGTGCCAGCTCACCGAGGCAGGGCGAGACCCAGTACTTC.

This chain joins TRBV5-6 and TRBJ1-1, with D tentatively TRBD1 (6 bases). This CDR3 has 15 amino acids. The germline gives CDR1 SGHDT, CDR2 YYEEEE. The V and J ends lost 1 base and 6 bases respectively, with 16 bases between them. CDR3 coding DNA: TGTGCCAGCAGCTTGAGAACAACAGGGTTGGCTGAAGCTTTCTTT. It yields the protein CASSLRTTGLAEAFF.

This clone was seen once. V usage is TRBV5-1 and J usage is TRBJ2-6; D gene unclear. This CDR3 has 15 residues. Looked up from germline, CDR1 is SGHRS and CDR2 is YFSETQ. The V and J ends lost 6 bases and 3 bases respectively, with 13 bases between them. CDR3 sequence reads: CASNKGSGGANVLTF. For the CDR3, the DNA is TGCGCCAGCAATAAGGGTTCTGGTGGGGCCAACGTCCTGACTTTC.

The chain recombines TRBV7-6 with TRBJ2-7; D may be TRBD2 (7 bases). The CDR3 is 16 residues long. V gave up 0 bases and J gave up 4 bases, with 16 bases separating them. The germline gives CDR1 SGHVS, CDR2 FNYEAQ. The DNA of the CDR3 is TGTGCCAGCAGCTTAGCGGGGGGGCCGCAGGGGTACGAGCAGTACTTC. This gives the protein CASSLAGGPQGYEQYF.

J is TRBJ2-1 and V is TRBV25-1; 8 bases agree with TRBD1. The CDR3 consists of 18 residues. The J segment lost 0 bases and the V segment lost 1 base, leaving 8 bases of the junction unmatched. The germline CDR1 and CDR2 sequences are MGHDK and SYGVNS. Here the CDR3 reads CASSEWAGGYSSYNEQFF. The DNA for the CDR3 is TGTGCCAGCAGTGAATGGGCAGGGGGCTACTCCTCCTACAATGAGCAGTTCTTC.

The chain has TRBV7-6 and TRBJ2-1; a possible D gene is TRBD2 (6 bases). V gave up 1 base and J gave up 13 bases, with 17 bases separating them. The CDR3 totals 14 residues. Germline V gene lookup returns CDR1 SGHVS and CDR2 FNYEAQ. The CDR3 loop is CASSLETSSPPQFF. For the CDR3, the DNA is TGTGCCAGCAGCTTAGAGACTAGTTCCCCCCCTCAGTTCTTC.

V and J are TRBV7-3 and TRBJ2-2; 10 positions match TRBD1. Germline V gene sequence: CDR1 SGHTA, CDR2 FQGTGA. Trimming removed 0 bases from V and 1 base from J; junction bases left unmatched: 5. The CDR3 is 18 amino acids. CDR3: CASSLTPGQGKNTGELFF. As DNA, the CDR3 is TGTGCCAGCAGCTTAACCCCGGGACAGGGGAAGAACACCGGGGAGCTGTTTTTT.

The chain employs TRBV14 and TRBJ1-2; no definite D call. The CDR3 has 15 amino acids. With 4 bases removed from V and 4 bases from J, the gap between germline ends came to 16 bases. Per germline, CDR1 SGHDN and CDR2 FVKESK. The CDR3 loop reads CASSLIGPNIYGYTF. The DNA of the CDR3 is TGTGCCAGCAGCCTTATCGGTCCCAACATCTATGGCTACACCTTC.

The chain has TRBV19 and TRBJ2-4; D might be TRBD1 or TRBD2, each matching 5 bases. Germline loops: CDR1 LNHDA, CDR2 SQIVND (reference sequence). This CDR3 has 15 residues. Trimming took off 5 bases at V and 0 bases at J, with 11 bases between the two ends. The CDR3 loop reads CASSRSGTAKNIQYF. The CDR3 DNA is TGTGCCAGTAGTCGATCCGGGACAGCCAAAAACATTCAGTACTTC.